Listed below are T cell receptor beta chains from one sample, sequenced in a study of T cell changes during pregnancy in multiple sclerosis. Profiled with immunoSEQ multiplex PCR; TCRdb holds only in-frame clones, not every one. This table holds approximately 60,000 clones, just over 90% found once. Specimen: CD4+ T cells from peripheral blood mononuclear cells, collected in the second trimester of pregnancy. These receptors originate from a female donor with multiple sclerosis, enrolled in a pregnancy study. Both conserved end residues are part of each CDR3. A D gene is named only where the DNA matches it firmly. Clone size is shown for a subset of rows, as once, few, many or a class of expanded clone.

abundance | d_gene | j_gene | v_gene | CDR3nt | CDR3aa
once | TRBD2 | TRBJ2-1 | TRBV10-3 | TGTGCCATTTCCCTGGGGGCGGGAGGGCCGAATGAGCAGTTCTTC | CAISLGAGGPNEQFF
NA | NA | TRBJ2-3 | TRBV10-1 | TGCGCCAGCAGTGTGGGAAGGGCGGGTGATACGCAGTATTTT | CASSVGRAGDTQYF
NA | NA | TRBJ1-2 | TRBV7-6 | TGTGCCAGCAGCCTCGGCGGGGGGGGCGGTAACTATGGCTACACCTTC | CASSLGGGGGNYGYTF
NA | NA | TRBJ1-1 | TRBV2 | TGTGCCATACGTCGGGGGGAGACTGAAGCTTTCTTT | CAIRRGETEAFF
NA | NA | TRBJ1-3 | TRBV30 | TGTGCCTGGAGCCCGGGGTCTGGAAACACCATATATTTT | CAWSPGSGNTIYF
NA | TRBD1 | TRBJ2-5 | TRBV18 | TGTGCCAGCTCCGAGACGGGGACAGGGGCTTCCAAAGAGACCCAGTACTTC | CASSETGTGASKETQYF
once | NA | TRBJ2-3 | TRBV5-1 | TGCGCCAGCAGCTGGGCCCCAGGGTCGGGCACAGATACGCAGTATTTT | CASSWAPGSGTDTQYF
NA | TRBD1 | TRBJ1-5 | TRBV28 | TGTGCCAGCAGACCAGGGGGCGCAGGGCAGCCCCAGCATTTT | CASRPGGAGQPQHF
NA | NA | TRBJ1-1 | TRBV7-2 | TGTGCCAGCAGCTTGGGACATGTGAACACTGAAGCTTTCTTT | CASSLGHVNTEAFF
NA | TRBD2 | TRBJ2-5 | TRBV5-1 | TGCGCCAGCAGCTGGGGGGGTAGCGGGATCAGTCAAGAGACCCAGTACTTC | CASSWGGSGISQETQYF
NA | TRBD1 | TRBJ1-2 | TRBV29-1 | TGCAGCGTTTCTACAGGGGACTATGGCTACACCTTC | CSVSTGDYGYTF
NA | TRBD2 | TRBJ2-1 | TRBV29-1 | TGCAGCGTTGGGCTAGCGGGGGCAAATGAGCAGTTCTTC | CSVGLAGANEQFF
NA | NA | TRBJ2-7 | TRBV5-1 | TGCGCCAGCAGCCCGTCTGGAGCGGCTGTGAGCGAGCAGTACTTC | CASSPSGAAVSEQYF
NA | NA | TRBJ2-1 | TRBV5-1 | TGCGCCAGCAGCTTGGGGGGACATCCCTACAATGAGCAGTTCTTC | CASSLGGHPYNEQFF
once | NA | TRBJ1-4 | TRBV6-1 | TGTGCCAGCAGGACTGCTGGGGGGGAAAAACTGTTTTTT | CASRTAGGEKLFF
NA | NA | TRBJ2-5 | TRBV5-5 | TGTGCCAGCAGCTTCGGGGTGCAGACCCAGTACTTC | CASSFGVQTQYF
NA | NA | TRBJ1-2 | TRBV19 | TGTGCCAGTAGTCCAGGGAACTATGGCTACACCTTC | CASSPGNYGYTF
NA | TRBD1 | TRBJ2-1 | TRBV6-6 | TGTGCCAGCAGTTCCTATGGACAGGGGAGAAATGAGCAGTTCTTC | CASSSYGQGRNEQFF
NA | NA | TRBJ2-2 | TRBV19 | TGTGCCAGTAGTGCTGACTGGACCGGGGAGCTGTTTTTT | CASSADWTGELFF
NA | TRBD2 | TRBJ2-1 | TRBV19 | TGTGCCAGTAGTATAGTGGCGGGGGGGCCCTATGAGCAGTTCTTC | CASSIVAGGPYEQFF
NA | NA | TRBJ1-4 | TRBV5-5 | TGTGCCAGCAGGGAGGGTCGGCCTCGTGATGAAAAACTGTTTTTT | CASREGRPRDEKLFF
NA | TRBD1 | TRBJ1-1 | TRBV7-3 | TGTGCCAGCAGAGCCGCAGGGGGCACTGAAGCTTTCTTT | CASRAAGGTEAFF
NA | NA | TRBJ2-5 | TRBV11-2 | TGTGCCAGCAGCTTAACCGGGGGCCAAGAGACCCAGTACTTC | CASSLTGGQETQYF
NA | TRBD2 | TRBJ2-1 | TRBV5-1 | TGCGCCAGCAGCTTGGAGGCGCTAGCGGCCTACAATGAGCAGTTCTTC | CASSLEALAAYNEQFF
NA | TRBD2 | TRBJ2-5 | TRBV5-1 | TGCGCCAGCAGCTTGGCGACCGGGGGGGCGGAGGAGACCCAGTACTTC | CASSLATGGAEETQYF
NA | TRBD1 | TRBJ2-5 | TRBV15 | TGTGCCACCAGCAGCTACGACAGGGACCAAGAGACCCAGTACTTC | CATSSYDRDQETQYF
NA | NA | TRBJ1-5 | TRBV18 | TGTGCCAGCACCCCGGGGAGCAATCAGCCCCAGCATTTT | CASTPGSNQPQHF
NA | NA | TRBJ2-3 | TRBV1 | TGCACCAGCAGCCTGAACAGGGTGAGCACAGATACGCAGTATTTT | CTSSLNRVSTDTQYF
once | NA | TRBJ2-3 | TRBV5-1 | TGCGCCAGCAGCTTGGAGAGGCCTTCAGATACGCAGTATTTT | CASSLERPSDTQYF
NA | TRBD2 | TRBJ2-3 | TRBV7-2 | TGTGCCAGCAGCTTAGGAGCTAGCGGGGGAACAGATACGCAGTATTTT | CASSLGASGGTDTQYF
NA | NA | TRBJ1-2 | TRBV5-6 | TGTGCCAGCAGCTTGAGGGGTAACTATGGCTACACCTTC | CASSLRGNYGYTF
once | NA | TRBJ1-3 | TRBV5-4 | TGTGCCAGCAGCCTACGCGGCGGCTCTGGAAACACCATATATTTT | CASSLRGGSGNTIYF
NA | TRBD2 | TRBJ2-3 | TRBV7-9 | TGTGCCAGCAGGCCCCTAGCGGGGGGTACAGATACGCAGTATTTT | CASRPLAGGTDTQYF
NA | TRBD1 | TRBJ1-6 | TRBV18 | TGTGCCAGCTCACCCCTACAGGGGGCATCAAGGGATTCACCCCTCCACTTT | CASSPLQGASRDSPLHF
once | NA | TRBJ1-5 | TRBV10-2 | TGCGCCAGCAGCCCAGGGTCCTTACCGCCCCAGCATTTT | CASSPGSLPPQHF
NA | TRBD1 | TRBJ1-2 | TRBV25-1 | TGTGCCAGCAGTGAGGGACAGTTTAACTATGGCTACACCTTC | CASSEGQFNYGYTF
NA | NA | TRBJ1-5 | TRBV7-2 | TGTGCCAGCAGCTTAGTCTCCCAGGGGCAGCCCCAGCATTTT | CASSLVSQGQPQHF
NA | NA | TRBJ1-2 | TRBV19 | TGTGCCAGTAGAGGCCAAGGGGCGGACTATGGCTACACCTTC | CASRGQGADYGYTF
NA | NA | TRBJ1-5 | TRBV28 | TGTGCCAGCAGCGCCCATTCCACGCTCAGGAGCAATCAGCCCCAGCATTTT | CASSAHSTLRSNQPQHF
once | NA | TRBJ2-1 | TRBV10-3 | TGTGCCATCAGTGGGACTCTAAAAGACGGGTACTCCTACAATGAGCAGTTCTTC | CAISGTLKDGYSYNEQFF
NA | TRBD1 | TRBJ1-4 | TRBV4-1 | TGCGCCAGCAGCCAGACCACCAGGGACAGGGTATTTGGTTATGAAAAACTGTTTTTT | CASSQTTRDRVFGYEKLFF
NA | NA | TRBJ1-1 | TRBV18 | TGTGCCAGCTCAACCGGTTCTGGGAGGAACACTGAAGCTTTCTTT | CASSTGSGRNTEAFF
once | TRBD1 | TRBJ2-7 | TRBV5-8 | TGTGCCAGCGGCCCGTCGGACAGGAACTACTACGAGCAGTACTTC | CASGPSDRNYYEQYF
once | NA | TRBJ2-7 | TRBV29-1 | TGCAGCGCCGGTGGAGCCTACGAGCAGTACTTC | CSAGGAYEQYF
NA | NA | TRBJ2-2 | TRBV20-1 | TGCAGTGCTAGTTTCGGGGAAATGTTTTTT | CSASFGEMFF
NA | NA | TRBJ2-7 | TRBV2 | TGTGCCAGCAGTGTTGAGATAAACTACGAGCAGTACTTC | CASSVEINYEQYF
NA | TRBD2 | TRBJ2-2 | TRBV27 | TGTGCCAGCAGTTTAAGACTAGCGGGTTCTAACACCGGGGAGCTGTTTTTT | CASSLRLAGSNTGELFF
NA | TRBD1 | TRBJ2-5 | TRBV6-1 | TGTGCCAGCAGTGAAGCGCCAACAGGGGTAGAGACCCAGTACTTC | CASSEAPTGVETQYF
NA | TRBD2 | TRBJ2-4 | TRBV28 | TGTGCCAGCAGTTCCGGACTAGCGGGGGGGCTGGGGGGTGCCAAAAACATTCAGTACTTC | CASSSGLAGGLGGAKNIQYF
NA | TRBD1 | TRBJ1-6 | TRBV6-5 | TGTGCCAGCAGTTACAGGGGGCGCGCTTTAGATTCACCCCTCCACTTT | CASSYRGRALDSPLHF
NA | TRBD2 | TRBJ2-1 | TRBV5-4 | TGTGCCAGCAGCTTGAGCGGGGGACCTTACAATGAGCAGTTCTTC | CASSLSGGPYNEQFF
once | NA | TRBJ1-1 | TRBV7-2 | TGTGCCAGCAGCTTAGTAACCTCCACAGCAGAAGCTTTCTTT | CASSLVTSTAEAFF
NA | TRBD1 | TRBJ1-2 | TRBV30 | TGTGCCTGGACGCGGGGACAGGGTACCTTTGGCTACACCTTC | CAWTRGQGTFGYTF
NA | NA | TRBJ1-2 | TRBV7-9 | TGTGCCAGCAGCACAAAGACTGGAAGTTTGGCTGGTTACACCTTC | CASSTKTGSLAGYTF
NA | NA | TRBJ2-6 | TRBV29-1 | TGCAGCGTTGGTGAGGGTCCCTCTGGGGCCAACGTCCTGACTTTC | CSVGEGPSGANVLTF